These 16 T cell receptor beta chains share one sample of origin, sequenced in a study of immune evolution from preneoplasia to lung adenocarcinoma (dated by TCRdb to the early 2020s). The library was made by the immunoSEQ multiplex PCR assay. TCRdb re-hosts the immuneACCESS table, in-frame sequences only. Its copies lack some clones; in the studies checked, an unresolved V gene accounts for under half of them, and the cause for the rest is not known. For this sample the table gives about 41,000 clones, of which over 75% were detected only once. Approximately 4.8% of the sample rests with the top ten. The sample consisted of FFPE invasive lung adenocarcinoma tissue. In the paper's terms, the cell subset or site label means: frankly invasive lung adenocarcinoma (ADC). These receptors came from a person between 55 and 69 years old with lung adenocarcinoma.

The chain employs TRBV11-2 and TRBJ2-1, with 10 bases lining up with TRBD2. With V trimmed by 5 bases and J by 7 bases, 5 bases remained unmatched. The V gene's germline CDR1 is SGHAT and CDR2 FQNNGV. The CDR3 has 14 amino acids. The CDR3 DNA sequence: TGTGCCAGCAGCCAAGCGGGAGGGCCGAATGAGCAGTTCTTC. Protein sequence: CASSQAGGPNEQFF.

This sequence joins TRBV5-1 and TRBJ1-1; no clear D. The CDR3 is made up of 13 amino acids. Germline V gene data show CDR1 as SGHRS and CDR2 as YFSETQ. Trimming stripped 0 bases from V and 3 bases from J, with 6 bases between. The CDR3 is CASSLGRYTEAFF. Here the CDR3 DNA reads TGCGCCAGCAGCTTGGGACGGTACACTGAAGCTTTCTTT.

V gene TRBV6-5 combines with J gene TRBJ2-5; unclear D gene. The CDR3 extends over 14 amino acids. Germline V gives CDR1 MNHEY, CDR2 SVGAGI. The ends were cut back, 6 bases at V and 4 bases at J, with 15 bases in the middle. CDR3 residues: CASSTGPTPETQYF. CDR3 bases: TGTGCCAGCAGCACCGGACCTACGCCAGAGACCCAGTACTTC.

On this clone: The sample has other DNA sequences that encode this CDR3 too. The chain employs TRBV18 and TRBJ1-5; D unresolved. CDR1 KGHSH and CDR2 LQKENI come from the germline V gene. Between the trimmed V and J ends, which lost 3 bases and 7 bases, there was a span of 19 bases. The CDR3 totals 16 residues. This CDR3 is CASSPLGGPLSQPQHF. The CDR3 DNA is TGTGCCAGCTCACCCCTCGGAGGGCCCTTGTCGCAGCCCCAGCATTTT.

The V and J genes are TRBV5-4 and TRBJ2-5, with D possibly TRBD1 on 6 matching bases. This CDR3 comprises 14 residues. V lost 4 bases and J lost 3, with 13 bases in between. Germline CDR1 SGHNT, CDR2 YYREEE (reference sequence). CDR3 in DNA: TGTGCCAGCAGCGTGAACTCAGGGGAAGAGACCCAGTACTTC. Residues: CASSVNSGEETQYF.

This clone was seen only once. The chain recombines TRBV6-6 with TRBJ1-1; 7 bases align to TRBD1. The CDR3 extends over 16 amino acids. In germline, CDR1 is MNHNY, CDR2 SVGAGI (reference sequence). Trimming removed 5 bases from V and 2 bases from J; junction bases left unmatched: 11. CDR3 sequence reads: CASSRGDWTGNTEAFF. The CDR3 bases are TGTGCCAGCAGTAGGGGTGACTGGACAGGTAACACTGAAGCTTTCTTT.

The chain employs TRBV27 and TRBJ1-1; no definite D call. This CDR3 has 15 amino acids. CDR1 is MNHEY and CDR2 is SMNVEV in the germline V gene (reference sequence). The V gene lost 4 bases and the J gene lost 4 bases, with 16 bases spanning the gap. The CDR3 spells CASSYGGIGITEAFF. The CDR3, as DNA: TGTGCCAGCAGTTATGGAGGGATAGGGATCACTGAAGCTTTCTTT.

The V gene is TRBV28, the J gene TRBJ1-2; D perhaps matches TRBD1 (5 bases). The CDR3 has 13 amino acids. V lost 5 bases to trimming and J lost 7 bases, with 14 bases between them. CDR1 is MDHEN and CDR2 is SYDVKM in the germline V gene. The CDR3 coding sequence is TGTGCCAGCAGTCTAATACAGGACACTGGCTACACCTTC. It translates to CASSLIQDTGYTF.

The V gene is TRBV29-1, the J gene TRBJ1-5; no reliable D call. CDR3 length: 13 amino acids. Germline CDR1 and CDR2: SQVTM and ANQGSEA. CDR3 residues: CSISEGPNQPQHF. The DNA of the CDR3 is TGCAGTATCTCCGAGGGCCCCAATCAGCCCCAGCATTTT.

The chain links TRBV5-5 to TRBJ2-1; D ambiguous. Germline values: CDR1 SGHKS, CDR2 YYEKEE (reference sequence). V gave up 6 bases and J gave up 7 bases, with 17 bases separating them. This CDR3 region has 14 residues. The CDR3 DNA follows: TGTGCCAGCAACCTCGTGGGCAGGTCTAATGAGCAGTTCTTC. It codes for CASNLVGRSNEQFF.

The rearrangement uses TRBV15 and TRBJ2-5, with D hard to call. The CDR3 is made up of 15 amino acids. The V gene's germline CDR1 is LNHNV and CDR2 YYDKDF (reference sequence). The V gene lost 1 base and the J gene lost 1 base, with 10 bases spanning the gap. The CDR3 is CATSRGQQTQETQYF. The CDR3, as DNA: TGTGCCACCAGCAGAGGCCAGCAGACCCAAGAGACCCAGTACTTC.

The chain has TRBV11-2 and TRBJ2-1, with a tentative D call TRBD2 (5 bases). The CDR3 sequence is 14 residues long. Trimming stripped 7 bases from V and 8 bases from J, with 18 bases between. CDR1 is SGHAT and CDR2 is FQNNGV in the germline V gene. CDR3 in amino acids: CASKVGVARDEQFF. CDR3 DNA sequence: TGTGCCAGCAAGGTCGGGGTCGCGAGGGATGAGCAGTTCTTC.

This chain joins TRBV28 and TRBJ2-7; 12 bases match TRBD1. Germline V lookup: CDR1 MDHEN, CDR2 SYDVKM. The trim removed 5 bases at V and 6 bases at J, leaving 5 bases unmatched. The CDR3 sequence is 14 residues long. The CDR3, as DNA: TGTGCCAGCAGTACCGGGACAGGGGGCGGCGAGCAGTACTTC. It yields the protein CASSTGTGGGEQYF.

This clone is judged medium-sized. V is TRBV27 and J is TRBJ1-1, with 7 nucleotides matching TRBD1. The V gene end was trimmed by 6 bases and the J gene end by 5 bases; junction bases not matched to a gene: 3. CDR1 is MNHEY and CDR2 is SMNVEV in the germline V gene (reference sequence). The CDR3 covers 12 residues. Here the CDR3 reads CASRQGTTEAFF. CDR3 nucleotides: TGTGCCAGCAGACAGGGGACGACTGAAGCTTTCTTT.

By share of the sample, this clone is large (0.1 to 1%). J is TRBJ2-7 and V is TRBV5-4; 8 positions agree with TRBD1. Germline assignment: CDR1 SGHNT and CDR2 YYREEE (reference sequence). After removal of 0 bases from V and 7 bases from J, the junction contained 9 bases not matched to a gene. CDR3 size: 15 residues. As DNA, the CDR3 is TGTGCCAGCAGCTTGGGACAGGGGAGCCGCGTAGAGCAGTACTTC. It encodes CASSLGQGSRVEQYF.

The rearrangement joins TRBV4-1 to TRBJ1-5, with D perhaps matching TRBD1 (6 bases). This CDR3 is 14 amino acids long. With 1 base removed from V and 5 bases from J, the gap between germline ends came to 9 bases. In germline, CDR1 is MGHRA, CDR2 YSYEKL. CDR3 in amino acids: CASSQGQVHQPQHF. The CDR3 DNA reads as TGCGCCAGCAGCCAAGGACAGGTCCATCAGCCCCAGCATTTT.